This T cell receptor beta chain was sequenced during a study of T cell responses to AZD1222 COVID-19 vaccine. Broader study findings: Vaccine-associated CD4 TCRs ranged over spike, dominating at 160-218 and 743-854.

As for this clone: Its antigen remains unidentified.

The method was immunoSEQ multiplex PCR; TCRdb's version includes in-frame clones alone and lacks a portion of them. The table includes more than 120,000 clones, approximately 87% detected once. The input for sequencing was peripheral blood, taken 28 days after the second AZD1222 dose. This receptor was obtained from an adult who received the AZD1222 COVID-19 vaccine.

For the CDR3, the DNA is TGCGCCAGCAGACAAACAGGGGGTGATATCGGCTACACCTTC. This codes for CASRQTGGDIGYTF. The J gene is TRBJ1-2, the V gene TRBV5-1; TRBD1 aligns across 8 bases. The CDR3 sequence is 14 residues long. V gave up 5 bases and J gave up 8 bases; unmatched junction bases: 11. CDR1 is SGHRS, CDR2 YFSETQ, per germline.